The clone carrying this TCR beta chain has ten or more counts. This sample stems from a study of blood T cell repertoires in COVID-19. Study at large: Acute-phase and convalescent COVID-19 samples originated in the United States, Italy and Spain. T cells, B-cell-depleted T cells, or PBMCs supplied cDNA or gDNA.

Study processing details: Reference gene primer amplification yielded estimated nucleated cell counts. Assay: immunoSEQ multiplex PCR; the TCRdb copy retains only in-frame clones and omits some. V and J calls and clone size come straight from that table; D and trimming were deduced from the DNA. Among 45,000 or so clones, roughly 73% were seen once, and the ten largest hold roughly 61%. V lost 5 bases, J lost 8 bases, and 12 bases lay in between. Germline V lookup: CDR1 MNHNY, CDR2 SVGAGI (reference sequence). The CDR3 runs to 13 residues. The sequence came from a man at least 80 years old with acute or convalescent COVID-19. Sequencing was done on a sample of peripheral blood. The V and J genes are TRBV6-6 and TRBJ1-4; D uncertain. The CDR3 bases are TGTGCCAGCAGTATTCGACCGGGAGAAAAACTGTTTTTT. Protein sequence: CASSIRPGEKLFF.